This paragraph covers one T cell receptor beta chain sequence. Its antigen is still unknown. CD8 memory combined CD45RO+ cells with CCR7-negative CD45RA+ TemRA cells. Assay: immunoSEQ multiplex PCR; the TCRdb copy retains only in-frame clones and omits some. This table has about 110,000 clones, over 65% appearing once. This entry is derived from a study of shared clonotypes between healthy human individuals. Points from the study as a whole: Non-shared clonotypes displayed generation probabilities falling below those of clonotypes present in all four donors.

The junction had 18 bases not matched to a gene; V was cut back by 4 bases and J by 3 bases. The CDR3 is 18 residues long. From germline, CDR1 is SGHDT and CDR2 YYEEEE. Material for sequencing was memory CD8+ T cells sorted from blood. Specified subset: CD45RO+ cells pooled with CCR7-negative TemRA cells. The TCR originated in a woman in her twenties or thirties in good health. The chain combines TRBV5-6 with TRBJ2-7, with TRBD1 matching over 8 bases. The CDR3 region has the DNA TGTGCCAGCAGCCCTGGAGGAGAGTCAGGGGGCGCGATCTACGAGCAGTACTTC. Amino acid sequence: CASSPGGESGGAIYEQYF.